This is a list of T cell receptor beta chains from one sample in a study of cytomegalovirus exposure and HLA in healthy donors. Sequencing used immunoSEQ multiplex PCR; TCRdb keeps in-frame clones, though not all of them. The sample carries fewer than 120,000 clones, approximately 89% recorded once. The specimen sequenced was PBMCs. All receptors derive from a woman between 18 and 29 years old in good health and CMV-seronegative. Each CDR3 is given with its conserved first and last residue. D genes are given only for firm matches. Not every row has a clone size; where given, it reads once, few, many or a size class.

>TRBJ2-3|-|-|TRBV18
TGTGCCAGCTCACCGCTAGGGACACAGTCTTACACAGATACGCAGTATTTT
CASSPLGTQSYTDTQYF
>TRBJ2-1|few|TRBD2|TRBV14
TGTGCCAGCAGCCCGCGACTAGCGGGAGGGCCTCAGAATGAGCAGTTCTTC
CASSPRLAGGPQNEQFF
>TRBJ2-3|-|TRBD2|TRBV5-4
TGTGCCAGCAGCTCCGGACTAGACACAGATACGCAGTATTTT
CASSSGLDTDTQYF
>TRBJ1-1|-|-|TRBV6-5
TGTGCCAGCAGACCGACGACGGGGGAACACACTGAAGCTTTCTTT
CASRPTTGEHTEAFF
>TRBJ1-4|-|TRBD1|TRBV27
TGTGCCAGCAGTTCCTCCGGGACAGGGAGGGAAAAACTGTTTTTT
CASSSSGTGREKLFF
>TRBJ2-4|-|TRBD1|TRBV29-1
TGCAGCGTTGCTGATTGGGGGACAGGCGTTAAGTACTTC
CSVADWGTGVKYF
>TRBJ1-5|-|TRBD1|TRBV4-1
TGCGCCAGCAGCCAAGGGACAGGCATTAATCAGCCCCAGCATTTT
CASSQGTGINQPQHF
>TRBJ2-7|few|TRBD2|TRBV11-2
TGTGCCAGCAGCTTAGATAGGACGGGGGGGATTCTCGAGCAGTACTTC
CASSLDRTGGILEQYF
>TRBJ2-7|once|-|TRBV18
TGTGCCAGCTCACCGGCCAGGGCCTACGAGCAGTACTTC
CASSPARAYEQYF
>TRBJ1-1|-|-|TRBV28
TGTGCCAGCAGTTTAGAGGGTTTTAACTCTGAAGCTTTCTTT
CASSLEGFNSEAFF
>TRBJ2-7|-|TRBD2|TRBV5-1
TGCGCCAGCAGCAGTTGGCGGGGGGGCTCAGGCGAGCAGTACTTC
CASSSWRGGSGEQYF
>TRBJ2-5|once|TRBD2|TRBV11-2
TGTGCCAGCAGCCCACTAGCGGGAGGGAAAGAGACCCAGTACTTC
CASSPLAGGKETQYF
>TRBJ1-2|once|TRBD1|TRBV5-1
TGCGCCAGCAGCTTGGAGGCAGGGGGGAGTGGCTACACCTTC
CASSLEAGGSGYTF
>TRBJ2-5|-|-|TRBV7-2
TGTGCCAGCAGTGCACAGGGTCGGGAGACCCAGTACTTC
CASSAQGRETQYF
>TRBJ2-2|once|-|TRBV27
TGTGCCAGCAGTTTCGCATCTAGGATCCCCGGGGAGCTGTTTTTT
CASSFASRIPGELFF
>TRBJ1-4|once|-|TRBV5-4
TGTGCCAGCAGCTTGGGGCCCGGGGGGGATGAAAAACTGTTTTTT
CASSLGPGGDEKLFF
>TRBJ2-1|-|TRBD2|TRBV28
TGTGCCAGCAGTCCACGCGGGAGTAGCGATGAGCAGTTCTTC
CASSPRGSSDEQFF
>TRBJ2-1|-|TRBD1|TRBV7-3
TGTGCCAGCAGCTCTTCCCAAAGGGGGCCTTACAATGAGCAGTTCTTC
CASSSSQRGPYNEQFF
>TRBJ2-2|-|TRBD2|TRBV4-1
TGCGCCAGCAGGAGTAGCGGGGGGCCGAACACCGGGGAGCTGTTTTTT
CASRSSGGPNTGELFF
>TRBJ2-7|-|-|TRBV5-1
TGCGCCAGCAGCTTGGGCAGCTCCTACGAGCAGTACTTC
CASSLGSSYEQYF
>TRBJ1-1|few|-|TRBV30
TGTGCCTGGAGAGGTGGGGGGGTATTGGGAGCTTTCTTT
CAWRGGGVLGAFF